These 18 T cell receptor beta chains originate from one sample sequenced in a study of T cells after posttransplantation cyclophosphamide. Control samples came 1 year after myeloablative marrow transplants with methotrexate plus calcineurin inhibitor. Clones were read by immunoSEQ multiplex PCR, and TCRdb kept only the in-frame ones, dropping some. The sample lists tens of thousands of clones; around 92% were seen once. Material: PBMCs, obtained after an allogeneic stem cell transplant with a calcineurin inhibitor and methotrexate. These TCRs come from a female patient aged 50 to 65 who received an allogeneic stem cell transplant from an unrelated donor, was CMV-positive, and had chronic GVHD only. Among the T cells, some may be from the graft donor.

The CDR3 DNA sequence: TGTGCCAGCAGTAATACGGTGAACACTGAAGCTTTCTTT. Its translation: CASSNTVNTEAFF. The chain carries TRBV6-5 and TRBJ1-1; D uncertain. Trimming shortened V by 5 bases and J by 0 bases, and 7 bases separated the two germline ends. The CDR3 length is 13 residues. The V gene's germline CDR1 is MNHEY and CDR2 SVGAGI.

The chain carries TRBV28 and TRBJ1-3; 8 bases match TRBD1. V trimming: 5 bases; J trimming: 8 bases; junction bases outside the gene matches: 5. Per germline, CDR1 MDHEN and CDR2 SYDVKM. The CDR3 contains 13 residues. In DNA, the CDR3 is TGTGCCAGCAGTAAGGACAGGGCAGACACCATATATTTT. This gives the protein CASSKDRADTIYF.

This sequence joins TRBV10-3 and TRBJ1-2; TRBD1 matches at 9 bases. The CDR3 runs 14 residues. The trim removed 10 bases at V and 1 base at J, leaving 7 bases unmatched. The germline V gene has CDR1 ENHRY and CDR2 SYGVKD. CDR3 DNA sequence: TGTGCCACGGTAACAGGGGGCTTTAACTATGGCTACACCTTC. Amino acid sequence: CATVTGGFNYGYTF.

This chain uses TRBV7-3 with TRBJ1-2, with no clear D. Germline V CDR1 and CDR2: SGHTA, FQGTGA. V lost 4 bases and J 8 bases, leaving 17 bases between the germline ends. This CDR3 spans 14 amino acids. Here the CDR3 reads CASSSESDRRGYTF. The CDR3 region has the DNA TGTGCCAGCAGCTCCGAATCCGACCGGCGGGGCTACACCTTC.

V gene TRBV6-5 combines with J gene TRBJ2-7; the match to TRBD1 covers 8 bases. There are 15 residues in the CDR3. The germline V gene has CDR1 MNHEY and CDR2 SVGAGI. V lost 5 bases, J lost 2 bases, and 8 bases stayed unmatched. CDR3 in DNA: TGTGCCAGCAGTCAACTCGGGACAGGACCCTACGAGCAGTACTTC. It specifies CASSQLGTGPYEQYF.

The chain employs TRBV18 and TRBJ2-7; 7 bases line up with TRBD2. V was clipped by 0 bases and J by 3 bases; unmatched bases: 5. This CDR3 contains 15 residues. Germline V CDR1 and CDR2: KGHSH, LQKENI. CDR3 residues: CASSPPGGRVYEQYF. The CDR3 nucleotides read TGTGCCAGCTCACCACCGGGCGGGAGAGTCTACGAGCAGTACTTC.

The rearrangement joins TRBV5-6 to TRBJ2-7; the D gene is possibly TRBD2 (5 bases). Germline CDR1 is SGHDT and CDR2 is YYEEEE. V was clipped by 4 bases and J by 4 bases, with 6 bases between them. This CDR3 contains 11 residues. CDR3 protein: CASSREYEQYF. As DNA, the CDR3 is TGTGCCAGCAGCCGGGAATACGAGCAGTACTTC.

A word on this clone: The same CDR3 arises from other DNA sequences in this sample as well. This rearrangement joins TRBV7-9 to TRBJ1-5; TRBD1 might be the D (5 bases). This CDR3 comprises 13 residues. The germline V and J ends were trimmed by 5 bases and 5 bases, with 10 bases remaining between them. Germline-derived CDR1 and CDR2 are SEHNR and FQNEAQ (reference sequence). The CDR3 is CASSTGQHQPQHF. In DNA form, the CDR3 reads TGTGCCAGCAGCACTGGACAACATCAGCCCCAGCATTTT.

The V and J genes are TRBV5-5 and TRBJ2-7; D unresolved. The ends were cut back, 8 bases at V and 0 bases at J, with 15 bases in the middle. CDR3 length equals 14 residues. Germline V gene sequence: CDR1 SGHKS, CDR2 YYEKEE (reference sequence). CDR3 bases: TGTGCCAGGTCCCGTTGGCGGTTCTCCTACGAGCAGTACTTC. Translated, it gives CARSRWRFSYEQYF.

This clone was seen more than once but under ten times. The J gene is TRBJ1-3, the V gene TRBV10-3; D gene unclear. Per germline, CDR1 ENHRY and CDR2 SYGVKD. The CDR3 loop spans 17 amino acids. Trimming left V 0 bases short and J 3 bases short, with 15 bases between. The CDR3 coding sequence is TGTGCCATCAGTGAGTCCGTCGGGGATATCGGTGGAAACACCATATATTTT. Translating it yields CAISESVGDIGGNTIYF.

V gene TRBV15 combines with J gene TRBJ2-1; no reliable D call. The V gene lost 0 bases and the J gene lost 10 bases, with 10 bases spanning the gap. Germline V gives CDR1 LNHNV, CDR2 YYDKDF (reference sequence). This CDR3 contains 13 residues. CDR3 region: CATSREARVEQFF. The CDR3 DNA reads as TGTGCCACCAGCAGAGAGGCCCGGGTGGAGCAGTTCTTC.

This clone showed up just once. V gene TRBV6-6 combines with J gene TRBJ2-1; TRBD1 matches 9 bases. Germline values: CDR1 MNHNY, CDR2 SVGAGI (reference sequence). After removal of 6 bases from V and 15 bases from J, the junction contained 12 bases not matched to a gene. This CDR3 is built from 13 residues. CDR3 in DNA: TGTGCCAGCAGCTGGGACAGGGTAGGGTTGAGGTTCTTC. It translates to CASSWDRVGLRFF.

The chain employs TRBV7-6 and TRBJ2-5; D may be TRBD2 (5 bases). Trimming took off 2 bases at V and 5 bases at J, with 15 bases between the two ends. The CDR3 covers 15 residues. The germline gives CDR1 SGHVS, CDR2 FNYEAQ. The chain's CDR3 is CASSLLSSSLETQYF. The DNA of the CDR3 is TGTGCCAGCAGCTTACTTTCTAGCTCATTGGAGACCCAGTACTTC.

The genes are TRBV18 and TRBJ1-4; the D is unclear. Germline V gives CDR1 KGHSH, CDR2 LQKENI. CDR3 size: 15 residues. The V end lost 3 bases, the J end lost 0 bases, and 8 bases lay between the germline ends. Written as DNA, the CDR3 is TGTGCCAGCTCACCCTCAGATGCAACTAATGAAAAACTGTTTTTT. Amino acid sequence: CASSPSDATNEKLFF.

This chain links TRBV9 with TRBJ2-1; 11 bases map to TRBD2. CDR1 is SGDLS and CDR2 is YYNGEE in the germline V gene. Germline trimming cut 4 bases from V and 1 base from J; bases unmatched to any gene: 4. The CDR3 consists of 16 residues. CDR3 nucleotides: TGTGCCAGCAGCACCGCTAGCGGGAGGTCCTACAATGAGCAGTTCTTC. Residues: CASSTASGRSYNEQFF.

The V gene is TRBV5-4, the J gene TRBJ1-1; weak D call: TRBD1 (5 bases). The germline V gene encodes CDR1 SGHNT and CDR2 YYREEE (reference sequence). This CDR3 has 14 residues. Trimming pared 5 bases from V and 0 bases from J, leaving 11 bases between. This CDR3 reads CASSTQGMNTEAFF. CDR3 DNA sequence: TGTGCCAGCAGTACTCAGGGAATGAACACTGAAGCTTTCTTT.

V usage is TRBV9 and J usage is TRBJ2-3, with 9 bases that match TRBD1. Germline loops: CDR1 SGDLS, CDR2 YYNGEE. The CDR3 totals 18 residues. With 0 bases clipped from V and 6 bases from J, the junction kept 14 bases outside the gene matches. The chain's CDR3 is CASSVDEWGTGFQDTQYF. As DNA, the CDR3 is TGTGCCAGCAGCGTAGACGAGTGGGGGACAGGGTTCCAGGATACGCAGTATTTT.

The chain uses TRBV5-4 and TRBJ1-2; D not resolved. Trimming took off 2 bases at V and 4 bases at J, with 9 bases between the two ends. Germline V gene data show CDR1 as SGHNT and CDR2 as YYREEE (reference sequence). The CDR3 is 13 amino acids. The CDR3 DNA is TGTGCCAGCAGCTTTGGGAGGGCCTATGGCTACACCTTC. This encodes CASSFGRAYGYTF.